Listed below are T cell receptor beta chains from one sample, sequenced in a study of T cells in Graves' hyperthyroidism and ophthalmopathy. TCRdb re-called the multiplex PCR reads through MiXCR, storing one row per CDR3 protein. The sample lists under 350,000 distinct CDR3 sequences; roughly 13% were seen once. Sample: blood. The receptors stem from a woman between 25 and 40 years old with Graves' hyperthyroidism that later progressed to Graves' ophthalmopathy. Each CDR3 is given with its conserved first and last residue. A D gene is named only where the DNA matches it firmly. The size of a clone is reported for some rows only, either as once, few or many, or as a class for expanded clones.

d_call,v_call,j_call,clone_size,cdr3_aa
TRBD2,TRBV11-1,TRBJ2-1,NA,CASSGRSQLNEQFF
TRBD2,TRBV5-4,TRBJ2-7,many,CASSLLIAGGPYEQYF
NA,TRBV6-2/TRBV6-3,TRBJ2-1,NA,CASTTSHFNNEQFF
NA,TRBV28,TRBJ1-2,NA,CASSWGAGYTF
NA,TRBV20-1,TRBJ2-5,many,CSARDGGSETQYF
TRBD1,TRBV6-5,TRBJ1-2,many,CASSYLQGARGYTF
NA,TRBV6-5,TRBJ1-6,many,CASSYGGELGSPLHF
NA,TRBV7-9,TRBJ1-1,many,CASSRDGTWAFF
TRBD2,TRBV7-9,TRBJ2-2,few,CADLTSTTGELFF
TRBD2,TRBV20-1,TRBJ2-7,many,CSAGGREVYEQYF
NA,TRBV7-6,TRBJ2-3,few,CASSLGAERDTQYF
NA,TRBV19,TRBJ2-2,NA,CASSILQSNTGELFF
TRBD1,TRBV7-6,TRBJ1-3,few,CAVQGIGNTIYF
NA,TRBV20-1,TRBJ1-6,NA,CSARVKENSPLHF
TRBD1,TRBV28,TRBJ1-5,many,CASSPSEGQGVQPQHF
NA,TRBV5-1,TRBJ2-1,many,CASSLFLGNEQFF
TRBD2,TRBV13,TRBJ2-1,many,CAGRTSGRGDEQFF
TRBD1,TRBV6-1,TRBJ1-5,NA,CAGGGQGSNQPQHF
NA,TRBV2,TRBJ2-6,NA,CASSVLGGSGANVLTF
NA,TRBV6-2/TRBV6-3,TRBJ2-7,many,CASSYSIQQSSSYYEQYF
NA,TRBV5-4,TRBJ2-1,NA,CASSLKVGSYNEQFF
NA,TRBV6-2/TRBV6-3,TRBJ2-4,many,CASTSLGAMNIQYF
TRBD2,TRBV20-1,TRBJ2-3,many,CSAILAGVSTDTQYF
NA,TRBV6-5,TRBJ1-5,few,CASSYVAFGRNQPQHF
TRBD2,TRBV2,TRBJ2-5,NA,CASDGGDPRYF
TRBD2,TRBV6-1,TRBJ2-3,many,CASSYTGLGTDTQYF
NA,TRBV24-1,TRBJ2-1,NA,CATSEALYNEQFF
NA,TRBV6-5,TRBJ2-1,once,CASSYSSLAGRSYNEQFF
NA,TRBV15,TRBJ2-7,few,CATSRDGGPSSYEQYF
TRBD2,TRBV9,TRBJ2-7,many,CASSVVRGLAGHYEQYF
TRBD1,TRBV5-1,TRBJ2-1,NA,CASSSGQQMEQFF
NA,TRBV4-2,TRBJ2-1,many,CASSQDPTEYNEQFF
TRBD1,TRBV30,TRBJ2-2,many,CAWVRQGALNTGELFF
NA,TRBV5-5,TRBJ1-1,many,CASSLPTVSMNTEAFF
NA,TRBV30,TRBJ1-2,many,CAWSFPAYNYGYTF
TRBD2,TRBV6-1,TRBJ2-6,many,CASRRITSGASSGANVLTF
NA,TRBV6-1,TRBJ2-1,few,CASREGGQPYNEQFF
TRBD1,TRBV12-3/TRBV12-4,TRBJ1-2,many,CASSFGQAMGLYGYTF
TRBD2,TRBV12-5,TRBJ2-3,many,CASGLHQLAGAPDTQYF
NA,TRBV28,TRBJ1-2,many,CASSHGRETDGYTF
NA,TRBV6-2/TRBV6-3,TRBJ2-1,many,CASSYQLPNEQFF
NA,TRBV28,TRBJ1-2,many,CASSFGALYGYTF
NA,TRBV16,TRBJ2-2,NA,CASSRPSRDTGELFF
NA,TRBV14,TRBJ2-5,many,CASSQVQGLGTQYF
NA,TRBV4-2,TRBJ1-1,few,CASSQGPNREYTEAFF
TRBD1,TRBV5-1,TRBJ1-2,few,CASSLSGGSGYGYTF
TRBD1,TRBV11-2,TRBJ2-5,many,CASRRGQGNSKETQYF
TRBD2,TRBV29-1,TRBJ2-1,NA,CSVEDLGNGASGRGWENEQFF
NA,TRBV6-2/TRBV6-3,TRBJ1-1,many,CASSYSNIRNTEAFF
NA,TRBV13,TRBJ2-7,few,CASSPPSLNEQYF
TRBD2,TRBV4-2,TRBJ2-7,NA,CASSPSRGGGGLLDEQYF
NA,TRBV6-1,TRBJ2-7,NA,CASSKSLPAPEQYF